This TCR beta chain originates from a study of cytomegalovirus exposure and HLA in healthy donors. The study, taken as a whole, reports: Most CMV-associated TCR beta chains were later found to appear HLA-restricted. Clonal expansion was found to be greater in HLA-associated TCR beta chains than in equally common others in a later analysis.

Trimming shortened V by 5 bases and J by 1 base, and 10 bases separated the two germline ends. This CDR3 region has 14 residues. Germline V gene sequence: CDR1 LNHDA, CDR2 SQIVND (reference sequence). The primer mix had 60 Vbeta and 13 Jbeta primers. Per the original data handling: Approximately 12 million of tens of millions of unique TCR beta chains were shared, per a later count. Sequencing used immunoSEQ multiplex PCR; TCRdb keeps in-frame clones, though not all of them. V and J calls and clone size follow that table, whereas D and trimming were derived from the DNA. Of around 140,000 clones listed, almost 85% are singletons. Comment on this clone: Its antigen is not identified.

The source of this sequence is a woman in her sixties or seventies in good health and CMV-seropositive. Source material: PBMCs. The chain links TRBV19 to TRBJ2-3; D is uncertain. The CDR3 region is CASSPSARTDTQYF. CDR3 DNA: TGTGCCAGTAGTCCCAGCGCCCGCACAGATACGCAGTATTTT. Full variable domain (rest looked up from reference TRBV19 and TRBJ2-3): DGGITQSPKYLFRKEGQNVTLSCEQNLNHDAMYWYRQDPGQGLRLIYYSQIVNDFQKGDIAEGYSVSREKKESFPLTVTSAQKNPTAFYLCASSPSARTDTQYFGPGTRLTVL.